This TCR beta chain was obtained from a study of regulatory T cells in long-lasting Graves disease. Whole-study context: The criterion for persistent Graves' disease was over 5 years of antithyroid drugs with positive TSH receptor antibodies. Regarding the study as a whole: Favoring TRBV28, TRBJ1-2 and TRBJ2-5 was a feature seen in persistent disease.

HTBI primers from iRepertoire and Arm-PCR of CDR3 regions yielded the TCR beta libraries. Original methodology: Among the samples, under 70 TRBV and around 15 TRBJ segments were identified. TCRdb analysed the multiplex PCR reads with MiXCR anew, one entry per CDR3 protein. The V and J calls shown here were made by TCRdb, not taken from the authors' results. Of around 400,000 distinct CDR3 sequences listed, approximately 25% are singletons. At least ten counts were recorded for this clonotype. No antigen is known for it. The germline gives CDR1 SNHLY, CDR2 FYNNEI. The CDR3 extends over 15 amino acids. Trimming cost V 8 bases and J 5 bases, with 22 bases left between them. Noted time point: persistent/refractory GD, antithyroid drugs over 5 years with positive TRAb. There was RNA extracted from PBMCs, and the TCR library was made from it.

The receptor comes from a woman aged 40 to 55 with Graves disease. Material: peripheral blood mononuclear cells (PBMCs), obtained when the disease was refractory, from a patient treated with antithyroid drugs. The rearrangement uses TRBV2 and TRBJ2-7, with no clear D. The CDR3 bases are TGTGCCAGCCTGTACGCCCCTGACTTAGCAAACGAGCAGTACTTC. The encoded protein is CASLYAPDLANEQYF.